The T cell receptor (beta chain) under discussion was sequenced for a study of cytomegalovirus exposure and HLA in healthy donors. 60 Vbeta and 13 Jbeta primers were used in PCR. Here immunoSEQ multiplex PCR was the method, and the copy in TCRdb shows in-frame clones only, minus some. The table includes under 170,000 clones, 79% detected once. With 5 bases removed from V and 9 bases from J, the gap between germline ends came to 14 bases. Germline CDR1 reads MDHEN; CDR2 reads SYDVKM. The CDR3 is 14 amino acids. This rearrangement joins TRBV28 to TRBJ1-6; D might be TRBD1 (5 bases). Specimen: PBMCs. The sequence came from a man aged 50 to 59 in good health and CMV-seropositive. CDR3 loop: CASSEPGLPSPLHF. The CDR3 region has the DNA TGTGCCAGCAGTGAACCGGGACTACCTTCACCCCTCCACTTT.